This T cell receptor (beta chain) derives from a study of blood T cell repertoires in COVID-19. The overall study: T cells, B-cell-depleted T cells, or PBMCs supplied cDNA or gDNA.

Germline CDR1 and CDR2: KGHSH and LQKENI. V dropped 5 bases and J dropped 1; count of bases not matched to a gene: 19. The CDR3 is made up of 19 amino acids. Per the original data handling: Nucleated cell number was recorded as an estimate derived from reference gene primer amplification. Method: immunoSEQ multiplex PCR; TCRdb's copy keeps in-frame clones and lacks some. V, J and clone size are those of that table, while D and trimming were read from the DNA. The table has about 47,000 clones, approximately 70% seen once. Material: peripheral blood. This TCR came from a woman in her 70s with acute or convalescent COVID-19. The chain uses TRBV18 and TRBJ1-1, with 7 bases identical to TRBD1. CDR3 in DNA: TGTGCCAGCTCATTTACCGCCGGGACAGATATCGGTCGGAACACTGAAGCTTTCTTT. Its translation is CASSFTAGTDIGRNTEAFF. The full variable domain, completed using reference TRBV18 and TRBJ1-1, is NAGVMQNPRHLVRRRGQEARLRCSPMKGHSHVYWYRQLPEEGLKFMVYLQKENIIDESGMPKERFSAEFPKEGPSILRIQQVVRGDSAAYFCASSFTAGTDIGRNTEAFFGQGTRLTVV.